This T cell receptor (beta chain) was retrieved from a study of T cell responses to AZD1222 COVID-19 vaccine. Overall study findings and caveats: Seropositive at baseline were only a handful of AZD1222 recipients. Clonal diversity was possibly underestimated, and white British individuals and females predominated among donors. Reports indicate that nearly half of spike-specific TCRs are directed at unmutated variant regions. Distributed over spike, vaccine-associated CD4 TCRs predominated at 160-218 and 743-854.

V lost 1 base and J lost 10, with 13 bases in between. Germline CDR1 is SGHVS and CDR2 is FQNEAQ. This CDR3 is built from 13 residues. As regards this clone: Its antigen is not known.

Generated by immunoSEQ multiplex PCR, the TCRdb table keeps only in-frame clones and is missing some. The sample lists approximately 120,000 clones; around 91% were seen once. This clonotype was obtained from an adult in good health. The material sequenced was peripheral blood, taken on day 0 of MenACWY control vaccination. The chain combines TRBV7-8 with TRBJ1-1, with a possible D match to TRBD1 (5 bases). Written as DNA, the CDR3 is TGTGCCAGCAGCTTAGGGGCGGGGAGGGGAGCTTTCTTT. As protein: CASSLGAGRGAFF.